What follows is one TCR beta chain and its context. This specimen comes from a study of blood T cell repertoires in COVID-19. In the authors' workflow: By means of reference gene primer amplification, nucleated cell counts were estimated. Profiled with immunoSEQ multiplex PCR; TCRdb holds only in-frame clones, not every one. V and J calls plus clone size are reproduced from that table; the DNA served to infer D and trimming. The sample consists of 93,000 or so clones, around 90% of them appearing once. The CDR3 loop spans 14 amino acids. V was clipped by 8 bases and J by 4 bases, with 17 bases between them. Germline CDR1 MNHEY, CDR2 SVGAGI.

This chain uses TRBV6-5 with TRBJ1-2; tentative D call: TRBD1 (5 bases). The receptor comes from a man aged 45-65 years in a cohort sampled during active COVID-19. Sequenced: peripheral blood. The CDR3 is CASLDTSGFYGYTF. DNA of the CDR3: TGTGCCAGCCTGGACACTTCAGGGTTCTATGGCTACACCTTC.